These 10 T cell receptor beta chains came from one sample sequenced in a study of control samples from healthy donors and cancer patients. TCRdb keeps only in-frame clones here, not all; method: immunoSEQ multiplex PCR. The sample includes some 200,000 clones, about 93% of them seen just once. What was sequenced was blood. The receptors stem from a man in his forties or fifties in good health.

The chain combines TRBV19 with TRBJ2-1; the D gene is possibly TRBD2 (6 bases). Germline CDR1 is LNHDA and CDR2 is SQIVND (reference sequence). The CDR3 is 14 residues long. V shed 5 bases and J shed 8 bases, with 16 bases lying between them. The CDR3 DNA reads as TGTGCCAGTAGTCCCCCGTGGGGGGTATATGAGCAGTTCTTC. This gives the protein CASSPPWGVYEQFF.

The chain uses TRBV4-3 and TRBJ1-2, with 10 bases that match TRBD1. CDR1 LGHNA and CDR2 YSLEER come from the germline V gene. The CDR3 has 15 residues. V was clipped by 0 bases and J by 8 bases; unmatched bases: 6. The chain's CDR3 is CASSQDRQGAQGYTF. CDR3 nucleotides: TGCGCCAGCAGCCAAGATAGACAGGGGGCGCAGGGCTACACCTTC.

This chain links TRBV5-1 with TRBJ2-2; 9 nucleotides match TRBD2. This CDR3 spans 17 amino acids. V was pared by 4 bases and J by 2 bases, with 9 bases of the junction left unmatched. Looked up from germline, CDR1 is SGHRS and CDR2 is YFSETQ. The CDR3 region is CASSPWGSGSNTGELFF. DNA for the CDR3: TGCGCCAGCAGCCCCTGGGGTAGCGGGAGTAACACCGGGGAGCTGTTTTTT.

V usage is TRBV28 and J usage is TRBJ1-2; D is ambiguous. The V gene lost 6 bases and the J gene lost 0 bases, with 14 bases spanning the gap. Germline-derived CDR1 and CDR2 are MDHEN and SYDVKM. The CDR3 consists of 15 residues. DNA of the CDR3: TGTGCCAGCAGCAACTTTGGGAAAGCTAACTATGGCTACACCTTC. Encoded protein: CASSNFGKANYGYTF.

The chain employs TRBV10-3 and TRBJ1-5, with D perhaps matching TRBD1 (5 bases). The CDR3 runs to 15 residues. Deletions cut 3 bases from V and 7 bases from J, with 16 bases between. Germline V gene data show CDR1 as ENHRY and CDR2 as SYGVKD. CDR3 sequence (DNA): TGTGCCATCAGTGATCCGGGACGGGCGGGACAGCCCCAGCATTTT. Translated, it gives CAISDPGRAGQPQHF.

The chain joins TRBV6-5 to TRBJ1-5; tentatively, D is TRBD1 (5 bases). V shed 8 bases and J shed 1 base, with 12 bases lying between them. This CDR3 comprises 14 residues. Germline CDR1 reads MNHEY; CDR2 reads SVGAGI. The CDR3 sequence: CASRGGGSNQPQHF. CDR3 sequence (DNA): TGTGCCAGCCGCGGGGGGGGGAGCAATCAGCCCCAGCATTTT.

This chain uses TRBV9 with TRBJ2-2; possibly TRBD1 or TRBD2 for D (5 bases each). The germline V and J ends were trimmed by 2 bases and 7 bases, with 12 bases remaining between them. The germline CDR1 and CDR2 sequences are SGDLS and YYNGEE. The CDR3 is 14 residues long. CDR3 amino acids: CASSVTGHGGELFF. For the CDR3, the DNA is TGTGCCAGCAGCGTTACGGGGCACGGCGGGGAGCTGTTTTTT.

V and J are TRBV2 and TRBJ1-4; no clear D gene. The CDR3 is made up of 14 amino acids. The V gene lost 2 bases and the J gene lost 4 bases, with 8 bases spanning the gap. Looked up from germline, CDR1 is SNHLY and CDR2 is FYNNEI. CDR3 protein: CASSESGYNEKLFF. The CDR3 nucleotides are TGTGCCAGCAGTGAATCGGGGTATAATGAAAAACTGTTTTTT.

The rearrangement joins TRBV15 to TRBJ1-1; 7 nucleotides line up with TRBD1. The germline V gene has CDR1 LNHNV and CDR2 YYDKDF (reference sequence). The J segment lost 8 bases and the V segment lost 5 bases, leaving 8 bases of the junction unmatched. There are 13 residues in the CDR3. CDR3 residues: CATSADRAAEAFF. CDR3 bases: TGTGCCACCAGCGCCGACAGGGCGGCCGAAGCTTTCTTT.

The CDR3 region has the DNA TGCGCCAGCAGCTACGAAGACAGGGGGACGCAGTATTTT. Translated, it gives CASSYEDRGTQYF. The genes are TRBV5-1 and TRBJ2-3; 9 bases match TRBD1. The CDR3 contains 13 residues. Germline CDR1 and CDR2: SGHRS and YFSETQ. V lost 3 bases and J lost 9; bases outside the gene matches: 5. Using reference TRBV5-1 and TRBJ2-3 for the parts outside the CDR3, the full variable domain is KAGVTQTPRYLIKTRGQQVTLSCSPISGHRSVSWYQQTPGQGLQFLFEYFSETQRNKGNFPGRFSGRQFSNSRSEMNVSTLELGDSALYLCASSYEDRGTQYFGPGTRLTVL.